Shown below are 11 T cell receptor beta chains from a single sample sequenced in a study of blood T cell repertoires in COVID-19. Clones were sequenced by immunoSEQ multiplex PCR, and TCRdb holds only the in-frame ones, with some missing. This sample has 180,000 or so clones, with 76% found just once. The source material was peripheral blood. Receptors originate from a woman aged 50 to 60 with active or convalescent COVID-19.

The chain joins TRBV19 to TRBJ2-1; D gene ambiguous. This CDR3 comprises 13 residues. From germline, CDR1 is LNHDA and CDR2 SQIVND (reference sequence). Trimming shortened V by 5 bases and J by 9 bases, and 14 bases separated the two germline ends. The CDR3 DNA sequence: TGTGCCAGTAGTTCAAGGCAGCGTTTTGAGCAGTTCTTC. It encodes CASSSRQRFEQFF.

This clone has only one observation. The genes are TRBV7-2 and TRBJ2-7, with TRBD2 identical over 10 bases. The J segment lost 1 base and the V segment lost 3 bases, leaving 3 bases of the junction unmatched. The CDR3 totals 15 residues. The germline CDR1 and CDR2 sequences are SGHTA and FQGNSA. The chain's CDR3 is CASSLGLASSYEQYF. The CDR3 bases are TGTGCCAGCAGCTTGGGACTAGCGAGTTCCTACGAGCAGTACTTC.

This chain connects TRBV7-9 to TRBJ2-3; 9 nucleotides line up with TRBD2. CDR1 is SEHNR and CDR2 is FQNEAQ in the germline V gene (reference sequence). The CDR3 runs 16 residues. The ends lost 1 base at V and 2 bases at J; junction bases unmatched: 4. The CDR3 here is CASSLVLAGATDTQYF. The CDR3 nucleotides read TGTGCCAGCAGCTTAGTGTTAGCGGGGGCCACAGATACGCAGTATTTT.

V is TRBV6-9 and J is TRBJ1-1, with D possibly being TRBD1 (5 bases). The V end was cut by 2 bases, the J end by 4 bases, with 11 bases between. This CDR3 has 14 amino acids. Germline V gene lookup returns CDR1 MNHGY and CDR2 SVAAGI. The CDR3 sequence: CASSYPGNRTEAFF. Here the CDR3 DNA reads TGTGCCAGCAGTTATCCAGGGAATCGCACTGAAGCTTTCTTT.

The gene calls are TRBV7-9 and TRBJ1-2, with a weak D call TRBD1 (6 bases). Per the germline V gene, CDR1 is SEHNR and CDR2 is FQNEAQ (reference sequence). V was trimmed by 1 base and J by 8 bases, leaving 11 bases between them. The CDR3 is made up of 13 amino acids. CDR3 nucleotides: TGTGCCAGCAGCTTAGGACAGGCAGGAGGCTACACCTTC. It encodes CASSLGQAGGYTF.

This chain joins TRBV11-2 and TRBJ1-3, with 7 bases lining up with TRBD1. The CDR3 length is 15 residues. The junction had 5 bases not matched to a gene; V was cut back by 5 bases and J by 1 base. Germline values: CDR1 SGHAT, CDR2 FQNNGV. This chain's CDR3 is CASSKYRGSGNTIYF. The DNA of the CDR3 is TGTGCCAGCAGCAAATACAGGGGATCTGGAAACACCATATATTTT. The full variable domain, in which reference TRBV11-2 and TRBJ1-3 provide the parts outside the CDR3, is EAGVAQSPRYKIIEKRQSVAFWCNPISGHATLYWYQQILGQGPKLLIQFQNNGVVDDSQLPKDRFSAERLKGVDSTLKIQPAKLEDSAVYLCASSKYRGSGNTIYFGEGSWLTVV.

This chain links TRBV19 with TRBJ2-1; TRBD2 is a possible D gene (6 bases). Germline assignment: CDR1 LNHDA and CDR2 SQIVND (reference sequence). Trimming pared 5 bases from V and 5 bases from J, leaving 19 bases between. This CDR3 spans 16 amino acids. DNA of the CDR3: TGTGCCAGTAGTTGGGGATTCGGACTAAAAAACAATGAGCAGTTCTTC. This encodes CASSWGFGLKNNEQFF.

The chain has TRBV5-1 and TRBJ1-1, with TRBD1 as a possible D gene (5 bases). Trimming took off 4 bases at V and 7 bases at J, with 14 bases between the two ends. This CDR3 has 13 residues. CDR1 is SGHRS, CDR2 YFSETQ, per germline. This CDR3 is CASSGATGSEAFF. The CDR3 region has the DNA TGCGCCAGCAGCGGGGCAACAGGTAGTGAAGCTTTCTTT.

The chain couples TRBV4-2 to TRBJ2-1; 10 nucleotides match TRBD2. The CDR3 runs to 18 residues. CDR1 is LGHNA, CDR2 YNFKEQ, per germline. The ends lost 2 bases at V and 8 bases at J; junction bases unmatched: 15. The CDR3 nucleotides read TGTGCCAGCAGCCAACCCCGAGGGAGCGGGGGGGGATTGGATGAGCAGTTCTTC. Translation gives CASSQPRGSGGGLDEQFF.

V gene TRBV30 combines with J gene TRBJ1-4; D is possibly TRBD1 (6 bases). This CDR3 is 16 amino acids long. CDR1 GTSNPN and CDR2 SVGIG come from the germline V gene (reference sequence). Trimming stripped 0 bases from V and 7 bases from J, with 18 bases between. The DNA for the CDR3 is TGTGCCTGGAGTGTACGAGGTGGAACAGGGACTGAAAAACTGTTTTTT. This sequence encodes CAWSVRGGTGTEKLFF.

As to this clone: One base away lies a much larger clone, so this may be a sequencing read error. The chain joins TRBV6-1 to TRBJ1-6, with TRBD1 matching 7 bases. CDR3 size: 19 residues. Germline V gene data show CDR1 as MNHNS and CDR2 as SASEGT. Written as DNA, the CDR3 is TGTGCCAGCAGTGGCAGGACAGGAGAAGGTAATTTCGGGAATTCACCCCCCCACTTT. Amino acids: CASSGRTGEGNFGNSPPHF.